This T cell receptor (beta chain) originates from a study of blood T cell repertoires in COVID-19. Looking at the study overall: Spain, Italy and the United States supplied samples that represented acute and convalescent COVID-19.

Data came from immunoSEQ multiplex PCR; TCRdb stores just in-frame clones and leaves some out. The table records about 150,000 clones, roughly 78% of them present only once. The CDR3 is 14 amino acids. CDR1 SEHNR and CDR2 FQNEAQ come from the germline V gene (reference sequence). Deletions cut 5 bases from V and 5 bases from J, with 10 bases between. The chain has TRBV7-9 and TRBJ1-6; D might be TRBD1 (5 bases). The origin of this receptor is a human donor with acute or convalescent COVID-19. The donor label of this sample is uncertain. Sequenced input: peripheral blood. For the CDR3, the DNA is TGTGCCAGCAGCCCCGACAGACATAATTCACCCCTCCACTTT. Amino acid sequence: CASSPDRHNSPLHF.